A selection of T cell receptor beta chains follows, all from one sample in a study of blood T cells in healthy people across ages. One entry per CDR3 protein results from TCRdb running MiXCR on the 5' RACE reads. The table lists roughly 900,000 distinct CDR3 sequences, 29% of them singletons. The specimen sequenced was blood. The source is a woman older than 75 in good health. CDR3s include the opening cysteine and the closing phenylalanine or tryptophan. A D gene is named only where the DNA matches it firmly. Some rows have no size entry. The others give once, few or many, or a class for an expanded clone.

clone size: .; J gene: TRBJ1-2; V gene: TRBV12-3/TRBV12-4; D gene: .; CDR3 protein: CASSLGSGEIGGYTF; CDR3 DNA: TGTGCCAGCAGTTTAGGCTCCGGCGAAATAGGAGGCTACACCTTC
clone size: many; J gene: TRBJ1-1; V gene: TRBV29-1; D gene: .; CDR3 protein: CSVVQTNTEAFF; CDR3 DNA: TGCAGCGTTGTACAGACGAACACTGAAGCTTTCTTT
clone size: .; J gene: TRBJ1-2; V gene: TRBV7-3; D gene: TRBD1; CDR3 protein: CASSLTGGQGEVNGYTF; CDR3 DNA: TGTGCCAGCAGCTTAACAGGGGGACAGGGTGAGGTGAATGGCTACACCTTC
clone size: few; J gene: TRBJ2-7; V gene: TRBV29-1; D gene: .; CDR3 protein: CSVRGRADKSSYKQYF; CDR3 DNA: TGCAGCGTTAGGGGCCGAGCGGACAAAAGCTCCTACAAGCAGTACTTC
clone size: .; J gene: TRBJ1-1; V gene: TRBV3-1; D gene: TRBD1; CDR3 protein: CASSGQGWGNTEAFF; CDR3 DNA: TGTGCCAGCAGTGGACAGGGGTGGGGGAACACTGAAGCTTTCTTT
clone size: many; J gene: TRBJ2-5; V gene: TRBV3-1; D gene: TRBD1; CDR3 protein: CASSQNRGGETQYF; CDR3 DNA: TGTGCCAGCAGCCAAAACAGGGGCGGAGAGACCCAGTACTTC
clone size: many; J gene: TRBJ2-1; V gene: TRBV10-3; D gene: TRBD1; CDR3 protein: CAIRRGWDRGRDEQFF; CDR3 DNA: TGTGCCATCAGGAGGGGTTGGGACAGGGGGAGAGATGAGCAGTTCTTC
clone size: .; J gene: TRBJ2-7; V gene: TRBV27; D gene: TRBD2; CDR3 protein: CASSQTSGISYEQYF; CDR3 DNA: TGTGCCAGCAGTCAAACTAGCGGGATATCCTACGAGCAGTACTTC
clone size: .; J gene: TRBJ1-2; V gene: TRBV12-3/TRBV12-4; D gene: .; CDR3 protein: CASSRGVVGPDGYTF; CDR3 DNA: TGTGCCAGCAGTCGGGGCGTCGTGGGGCCCGATGGCTACACCTTC
clone size: many; J gene: TRBJ2-5; V gene: TRBV11-3; D gene: .; CDR3 protein: CASRLVPQETQYF; CDR3 DNA: TGTGCCAGCAGACTAGTTCCTCAAGAGACCCAGTACTTC
clone size: .; J gene: TRBJ2-1; V gene: TRBV20-1; D gene: TRBD2; CDR3 protein: CSAGTSGIREQFF; CDR3 DNA: TGCAGTGCGGGGACTAGCGGGATTAGGGAGCAGTTCTTC
clone size: once; J gene: TRBJ2-3; V gene: TRBV12-3/TRBV12-4; D gene: TRBD2; CDR3 protein: CASILSGGRTDTQYF; CDR3 DNA: TGTGCCAGCATTCTAAGCGGGGGGAGAACAGATACGCAGTATTTT
clone size: .; J gene: TRBJ2-1; V gene: TRBV3-1; D gene: .; CDR3 protein: CASSQDPSSYNEQFF; CDR3 DNA: TGTGCCAGCAGCCAAGACCCTAGCTCCTACAATGAGCAGTTCTTC
clone size: .; J gene: TRBJ1-2; V gene: TRBV18; D gene: .; CDR3 protein: CASSPPQGYYGCTF; CDR3 DNA: TGTGCCAGCTCACCACCTCAGGGATACTATGGCTGCACCTTC
clone size: many; J gene: TRBJ2-1; V gene: TRBV25-1; D gene: .; CDR3 protein: CASSEPRGSWAYNEQFF; CDR3 DNA: TGTGCCAGCAGTGAACCTAGGGGAAGTTGGGCCTACAATGAGCAGTTCTTC
clone size: many; J gene: TRBJ2-5; V gene: TRBV7-9; D gene: .; CDR3 protein: CASSRYLGGGQETQYF; CDR3 DNA: TGTGCCAGCAGCCGGTACTTAGGTGGGGGCCAAGAGACCCAGTACTTC
clone size: .; J gene: TRBJ1-5; V gene: TRBV6-2/TRBV6-3; D gene: .; CDR3 protein: CASSRSGVGGLQPQHF; CDR3 DNA: TGTGCCAGCAGTCGCTCAGGGGTGGGAGGATTACAGCCCCAGCATTTT
clone size: many; J gene: TRBJ1-5; V gene: TRBV4-3; D gene: TRBD1; CDR3 protein: CASSHHRGGNQPQHF; CDR3 DNA: TGCGCCAGCAGCCACCACAGGGGAGGTAATCAGCCCCAGCATTTT
clone size: many; J gene: TRBJ2-6; V gene: TRBV10-3; D gene: TRBD1; CDR3 protein: CAISGQGAGANVLTF; CDR3 DNA: TGTGCCATCAGTGGACAGGGGGCTGGGGCCAACGTCCTGACTTTC
clone size: .; J gene: TRBJ2-7; V gene: TRBV12-3/TRBV12-4; D gene: TRBD1; CDR3 protein: CASGLRTGSLYEQYF; CDR3 DNA: TGTGCCAGCGGTCTACGGACAGGGTCCCTCTACGAGCAGTACTTC
clone size: many; J gene: TRBJ2-1; V gene: TRBV9; D gene: .; CDR3 protein: CASSDSTGYSHNEQFF; CDR3 DNA: TGTGCCAGCAGCGATTCTACCGGGTATTCACACAATGAGCAGTTCTTC
clone size: .; J gene: TRBJ2-4; V gene: TRBV20-1; D gene: TRBD2; CDR3 protein: CSARDPGGRSDEQYF; CDR3 DNA: TGCAGTGCTAGGGATCCGGGGGGGAGGTCAGATGAGCAGTACTTC
clone size: .; J gene: TRBJ2-3; V gene: TRBV9; D gene: TRBD1; CDR3 protein: CASSLLGGQGDTQYF; CDR3 DNA: TGTGCCAGCAGCCTACTAGGGGGCCAGGGAGATACGCAGTATTTT
clone size: .; J gene: TRBJ2-7; V gene: TRBV20-1; D gene: .; CDR3 protein: CSARGRDIGYEQYF; CDR3 DNA: TGCAGTGCTAGGGGAAGGGACATAGGCTACGAGCAGTACTTC
clone size: many; J gene: TRBJ1-1; V gene: TRBV25-1; D gene: .; CDR3 protein: CASSGVDTEAFF; CDR3 DNA: TGTGCCAGCAGTGGTGTTGACACTGAAGCTTTCTTT
clone size: many; J gene: TRBJ2-7; V gene: TRBV7-8; D gene: TRBD1; CDR3 protein: CASSADRGYSYEQYF; CDR3 DNA: TGTGCCAGCAGCGCGGACAGGGGGTACTCCTACGAGCAGTACTTC
clone size: few; J gene: TRBJ1-6; V gene: TRBV20-1; D gene: .; CDR3 protein: CSAPDRWSNSPLHF; CDR3 DNA: TGCAGTGCCCCTGACAGGTGGAGTAATTCACCCCTCCACTTT
clone size: few; J gene: TRBJ2-5; V gene: TRBV27; D gene: TRBD1; CDR3 protein: CASSFGDRALETQYF; CDR3 DNA: TGTGCCAGCAGCTTCGGGGACAGGGCTTTGGAGACCCAGTACTTC
clone size: .; J gene: TRBJ2-5; V gene: TRBV5-1; D gene: TRBD2; CDR3 protein: CASSFVLAGEGETQYF; CDR3 DNA: TGCGCCAGCAGCTTCGTACTAGCGGGAGAGGGGGAGACCCAGTACTTC
clone size: many; J gene: TRBJ2-3; V gene: TRBV6-2/TRBV6-3; D gene: .; CDR3 protein: CASRLDGVDTQYF; CDR3 DNA: TGTGCCAGCAGACTCGACGGAGTAGATACGCAGTATTTT
clone size: many; J gene: TRBJ2-2; V gene: TRBV4-3; D gene: TRBD2; CDR3 protein: CASSHPQGRVRTGELFF; CDR3 DNA: TGCGCCAGCAGCCACCCTCAAGGGAGGGTGCGTACCGGGGAGCTGTTTTTT
clone size: many; J gene: TRBJ2-7; V gene: TRBV5-1; D gene: TRBD1; CDR3 protein: CASSRLTGGYEQYF; CDR3 DNA: TGCGCCAGCAGCCGATTAACAGGGGGCTACGAGCAGTACTTC
clone size: many; J gene: TRBJ2-7; V gene: TRBV7-9; D gene: .; CDR3 protein: CASRARLLYEQYF; CDR3 DNA: TGTGCCAGCAGGGCAAGATTATTATACGAGCAGTACTTC
clone size: few; J gene: TRBJ2-7; V gene: TRBV21-1; D gene: .; CDR3 protein: CATAPRQGDYEQYF; CDR3 DNA: TGTGCCACCGCACCGCGACAGGGCGACTACGAGCAGTACTTC
clone size: .; J gene: TRBJ2-4; V gene: TRBV20-1; D gene: .; CDR3 protein: CSASGLLAKNIQYF; CDR3 DNA: TGCAGTGCTAGCGGGCTTCTAGCCAAAAACATTCAGTACTTC
clone size: .; J gene: TRBJ2-3; V gene: TRBV3-1; D gene: .; CDR3 protein: CASSQGVGNTDTQYF; CDR3 DNA: TGTGCCAGCAGCCAAGGCGTGGGGAACACAGATACGCAGTATTTT
clone size: few; J gene: TRBJ2-7; V gene: TRBV4-2; D gene: TRBD2; CDR3 protein: CASSQEGTSGPYEQYF; CDR3 DNA: TGTGCCAGCAGCCAAGAAGGGACTAGCGGGCCCTACGAGCAGTACTTC
clone size: few; J gene: TRBJ2-4; V gene: TRBV7-8; D gene: .; CDR3 protein: CASRPEGSKNIQYF; CDR3 DNA: TGTGCCAGCAGACCCGAGGGTTCCAAAAACATTCAGTACTTC
clone size: few; J gene: TRBJ1-4; V gene: TRBV25-1; D gene: .; CDR3 protein: CASSEYGKGGLKLFF; CDR3 DNA: TGTGCCAGCAGTGAATATGGTAAAGGAGGGCTAAAACTGTTTTTT
clone size: many; J gene: TRBJ2-1; V gene: TRBV6-2/TRBV6-3; D gene: TRBD2; CDR3 protein: CASSYQGLAGGEQFF; CDR3 DNA: TGTGCCAGCAGTTACCAGGGACTAGCGGGGGGTGAGCAGTTCTTC
clone size: .; J gene: TRBJ1-3; V gene: TRBV5-5; D gene: .; CDR3 protein: CASSLGRGSGNTIYF; CDR3 DNA: TGTGCCAGCAGCTTGGGTAGGGGCTCTGGAAACACCATATATTTT
clone size: many; J gene: TRBJ2-6; V gene: TRBV7-9; D gene: TRBD1; CDR3 protein: CASSPIGTGGSGANVLTF; CDR3 DNA: TGTGCCAGCAGCCCAATTGGGACAGGGGGCTCTGGGGCCAACGTCCTGACTTTC
clone size: .; J gene: TRBJ2-5; V gene: TRBV5-1; D gene: TRBD2; CDR3 protein: CASSLVSSGSVKTQYF; CDR3 DNA: TGCGCCAGCAGCTTGGTATCTAGCGGGAGCGTGAAGACCCAGTACTTC
clone size: .; J gene: TRBJ1-4; V gene: TRBV27; D gene: .; CDR3 protein: CASSLRGGRTDEKLFF; CDR3 DNA: TGCGCCAGCAGTTTAAGGGGAGGGAGGACCGATGAAAAACTGTTTTTT
clone size: .; J gene: TRBJ2-3; V gene: TRBV7-2; D gene: .; CDR3 protein: CASSLSRAGDTDTQYF; CDR3 DNA: TGTGCCAGCAGCTTATCTCGGGCAGGAGACACAGATACGCAGTATTTT
clone size: many; J gene: TRBJ2-7; V gene: TRBV5-1; D gene: .; CDR3 protein: CASSYLRGLDTQEQYF; CDR3 DNA: TGCGCCAGCAGCTACCTTCGGGGACTGGATACGCAAGAGCAGTACTTC
clone size: .; J gene: TRBJ1-1; V gene: TRBV30; D gene: .; CDR3 protein: CAGTGGGYEAFF; CDR3 DNA: TGTGCCGGGACCGGAGGAGGGTATGAAGCTTTCTTT
clone size: .; J gene: TRBJ2-7; V gene: TRBV20-1; D gene: TRBD1; CDR3 protein: CSARDTGDSRTYNEQYF; CDR3 DNA: TGCAGTGCTAGAGATACCGGGGACAGTCGCACCTACAATGAGCAGTACTTC
clone size: few; J gene: TRBJ1-1; V gene: TRBV25-1; D gene: .; CDR3 protein: CASSTRLLGGEAFF; CDR3 DNA: TGTGCCAGCAGTACACGCCTCTTAGGGGGGGAAGCTTTCTTT
clone size: many; J gene: TRBJ2-3; V gene: TRBV6-2/TRBV6-3; D gene: .; CDR3 protein: CASSYSTGGYSTDTQYF; CDR3 DNA: TGTGCCAGCAGTTACTCGACCGGGGGCTATAGCACAGATACGCAGTATTTT
clone size: .; J gene: TRBJ1-4; V gene: TRBV5-5; D gene: TRBD1; CDR3 protein: CASSLVFSDRGRSANEKPFF; CDR3 DNA: TGTGCCAGCAGCTTGGTGTTTTCGGACAGGGGAAGATCAGCTAATGAAAAACCGTTTTTT
clone size: many; J gene: TRBJ2-3; V gene: TRBV24-1; D gene: .; CDR3 protein: CATATDTDTQYF; CDR3 DNA: TGTGCCACCGCGACAGACACAGATACGCAGTATTTT
clone size: .; J gene: TRBJ1-2; V gene: TRBV7-2; D gene: .; CDR3 protein: CASSLPGRTYGYTF; CDR3 DNA: TGTGCCAGCAGCCTACCCGGCCGGACCTATGGCTACACCTTC
clone size: .; J gene: TRBJ2-1; V gene: TRBV5-1; D gene: TRBD2; CDR3 protein: CASSWGGLPNEQFF; CDR3 DNA: TGCGCCAGCAGCTGGGGGGGGTTGCCTAATGAGCAGTTCTTC
clone size: .; J gene: TRBJ1-2; V gene: TRBV3-1; D gene: .; CDR3 protein: CASSQASDLYGYIF; CDR3 DNA: TGTGCCAGCAGCCAAGCGAGCGATCTCTATGGCTACATCTTC
clone size: many; J gene: TRBJ2-1; V gene: TRBV6-2/TRBV6-3; D gene: .; CDR3 protein: CASSPAFGRTTGQFF; CDR3 DNA: TGTGCCAGCAGTCCCGCCTTTGGACGCACCACAGGGCAGTTCTTC
clone size: .; J gene: TRBJ2-3; V gene: TRBV20-1; D gene: .; CDR3 protein: CSASSVTASLNTDTQYF; CDR3 DNA: TGCAGTGCTAGTTCCGTAACAGCGTCCCTGAACACAGATACGCAGTATTTT